The 24 T cell receptor beta chains listed next were all sequenced from one sample in a study of blood T cell repertoires in COVID-19. The data were produced by immunoSEQ multiplex PCR, yet TCRdb's version contains in-frame clones alone and is incomplete. The sample has about 200,000 clones, about 91% seen once. The sequenced sample consisted of peripheral blood. Source of these receptors: a man aged 25 to 45 with acute or convalescent COVID-19.

The chain has TRBV18 and TRBJ1-1; D remains unclear. CDR1 KGHSH and CDR2 LQKENI come from the germline V gene. V dropped 3 bases and J dropped 7 bases, with 18 bases sitting between them. The CDR3 contains 15 residues. In DNA form, the CDR3 reads TGTGCCAGCTCACCCCCCCTCGGCGTCGGGGATGAAGCTTTCTTT. It specifies CASSPPLGVGDEAFF.

This sequence joins TRBV6-5 and TRBJ2-3; 8 nucleotides align to TRBD1. This CDR3 comprises 15 residues. Trimming at V came to 5 bases and at J to 3 bases, leaving 7 bases not matched to a gene. Germline assignment: CDR1 MNHEY and CDR2 SVGAGI. CDR3 bases: TGTGCCAGCAGTAACGGACAGGGTTGGACAGATACGCAGTATTTT. Encoded protein: CASSNGQGWTDTQYF.

The chain carries TRBV30 and TRBJ1-1; 8 bases line up with TRBD1. This CDR3 comprises 16 residues. Germline V gene sequence: CDR1 GTSNPN, CDR2 SVGIG (reference sequence). V was pared by 5 bases and J by 1 base, with 12 bases of the junction left unmatched. The CDR3 sequence is CAWVPSLTGGNTEAFF. For the CDR3, the DNA is TGTGCCTGGGTCCCCTCCCTTACAGGGGGGAACACTGAAGCTTTCTTT.

This chain links TRBV3-1 (or the pseudogene TRBV3-2) with TRBJ2-7; D not resolved. This CDR3 has 16 residues. Deletions cut 0 bases from V and 0 bases from J, with 12 bases between. The germline gives CDR1 LGHDT, CDR2 YNNKEL (reference sequence). The CDR3 nucleotides read TGTGCCAGCAGCCAAGATTCTGGCATCCCCTCCTACGAGCAGTACTTC. Encoded protein: CASSQDSGIPSYEQYF.

This clone was seen a single time. The V and J genes are TRBV28 and TRBJ1-5, with a weak D call TRBD1 (6 bases). V lost 6 bases, J lost 5 bases, and 17 bases lay in between. Germline V gene lookup returns CDR1 MDHEN and CDR2 SYDVKM. The CDR3 totals 15 residues. DNA for the CDR3: TGTGCCAGCAGAAAAGGGGGAATGATCTATCAGCCCCAGCATTTT. Protein product: CASRKGGMIYQPQHF.

This sequence joins TRBV5-1 and TRBJ2-7; TRBD2 agrees at 10 bases. CDR3 size: 14 residues. The ends lost 2 bases at V and 2 bases at J; junction bases unmatched: 1. Germline V lookup: CDR1 SGHRS, CDR2 YFSETQ. CDR3 sequence: CASSLAGGAYEQYF. DNA for the CDR3: TGCGCCAGCAGCTTAGCGGGAGGGGCCTACGAGCAGTACTTC.

This clone was seen only once. This chain links TRBV2 with TRBJ1-5; perhaps TRBD1 as D (6 bases). CDR1 is SNHLY, CDR2 FYNNEI, per germline. The CDR3 is made up of 13 amino acids. Trimming stripped 6 bases from V and 3 bases from J, with 9 bases between. CDR3 in amino acids: CASRRQDNQPQHF. As DNA, the CDR3 is TGTGCCAGCAGAAGACAGGACAATCAGCCCCAGCATTTT.

The chain recombines TRBV7-9 with TRBJ1-1; possible D gene TRBD1, 6 bases. The CDR3 sequence is 14 residues long. V shed 0 bases and J shed 4 bases, with 9 bases lying between them. The germline CDR1 and CDR2 sequences are SEHNR and FQNEAQ (reference sequence). The chain's CDR3 is CASSLALGATEAFF. In DNA form, the CDR3 reads TGTGCCAGCAGCTTAGCGCTGGGGGCCACTGAAGCTTTCTTT.

The rearrangement uses TRBV30 and TRBJ1-5; possible D gene TRBD1, 5 bases. The V end was cut by 0 bases, the J end by 2 bases, with 11 bases between. This CDR3 contains 15 residues. The germline CDR1 and CDR2 sequences are GTSNPN and SVGIG (reference sequence). The CDR3 reads CAWSVTGVGNQPQHF. As DNA, the CDR3 is TGTGCCTGGAGTGTTACGGGGGTGGGCAATCAGCCCCAGCATTTT. The entire variable domain, with the rest obtained from reference TRBV30 and TRBJ1-5, is as follows: SQTIHQWPATLVQPVGSPLSLECTVEGTSNPNLYWYRQAAGRGLQLLFYSVGIGQISSEVPQNLSASRPQDRQFILSSKKLLLSDSGFYLCAWSVTGVGNQPQHFGDGTRLSIL.

The chain carries TRBV5-1 and TRBJ2-3, with 11 bases that match TRBD1. Unmatched junction bases numbered 12, after V lost 4 bases and J lost 8 bases. This CDR3 comprises 16 residues. Germline CDR1 and CDR2: SGHRS and YFSETQ. The DNA for the CDR3 is TGCGCCAGCAGCGAGGGACAGGGGGTTGTTTTTGGTACGCAGTATTTT. Its translation: CASSEGQGVVFGTQYF. The full variable domain, its missing parts supplied by reference TRBV5-1 and TRBJ2-3, is KAGVTQTPRYLIKTRGQQVTLSCSPISGHRSVSWYQQTPGQGLQFLFEYFSETQRNKGNFPGRFSGRQFSNSRSEMNVSTLELGDSALYLCASSEGQGVVFGTQYFGPGTRLTVL.

The CDR3 spells CASSLGQGGGGYTF. The DNA of the CDR3 is TGTGCCAGCAGCTTAGGACAGGGTGGCGGCGGCTACACCTTC. The genes are TRBV11-2 and TRBJ1-2; TRBD1 matches at 7 bases. In germline, CDR1 is SGHAT, CDR2 FQNNGV. The length of the CDR3 is 14 residues. Trimming took 1 base from V and 8 from J; bases not matched to a gene: 7.

V usage is TRBV13 and J usage is TRBJ2-1; perhaps TRBD2 as D (5 bases). The CDR3 sequence is 15 residues long. V was trimmed by 5 bases and J by 1 base, leaving 12 bases between them. The germline gives CDR1 PRHDT, CDR2 FYEKMQ (reference sequence). The CDR3 here is CASSEERRSYNEQFF. DNA of the CDR3: TGTGCCAGCAGCGAAGAGCGGAGATCCTACAATGAGCAGTTCTTC. The entire variable domain, with the rest obtained from reference TRBV13 and TRBJ2-1, is as follows: AAGVIQSPRHLIKEKRETATLKCYPIPRHDTVYWYQQGPGQDPQFLISFYEKMQSDKGSIPDRFSAQQFSDYHSELNMSSLELGDSALYFCASSEERRSYNEQFFGPGTRLTVL.

The gene calls are TRBV3-1 (or the pseudogene TRBV3-2) and TRBJ2-7, with D uncertain. The CDR3 runs 12 residues. With 6 bases removed from V and 1 base from J, the gap between germline ends came to 7 bases. Per the germline V gene, CDR1 is LGHDT and CDR2 is YNNKEL (reference sequence). The CDR3 protein is CASSRVSYEQYF. The CDR3 DNA reads as TGTGCCAGCAGTCGGGTTTCCTACGAGCAGTACTTC.

V gene TRBV7-9 combines with J gene TRBJ2-7, with 14 bases matching TRBD2. Unmatched junction bases numbered 6, after V lost 5 bases and J lost 6 bases. Germline assignment: CDR1 SEHNR and CDR2 FQNEAQ (reference sequence). The CDR3 consists of 15 residues. CDR3 loop: CASSLGLAGGGEQYF. The CDR3 nucleotides read TGTGCCAGCAGCCTCGGACTAGCGGGAGGTGGCGAGCAGTACTTC.

The V gene is TRBV19, the J gene TRBJ1-1; TRBD1 is a possible D gene (6 bases). The CDR3 is 13 amino acids. V lost 6 bases, J lost 1 base, and 9 bases lay in between. In germline, CDR1 is LNHDA, CDR2 SQIVND (reference sequence). The CDR3, as DNA: TGTGCCAGTAGGATCAGGGGGAACACTGAAGCTTTCTTT. Protein sequence: CASRIRGNTEAFF.

This clone was detected once. V and J are TRBV9 and TRBJ2-5; D perhaps matches TRBD2 (6 bases). From germline, CDR1 is SGDLS and CDR2 YYNGEE. V was trimmed by 1 base and J by 5 bases, leaving 15 bases between them. CDR3 length equals 15 residues. The CDR3 is CASSVSLADVETQYF. In nucleotides, the CDR3 is TGTGCCAGCAGCGTATCACTAGCTGATGTGGAGACCCAGTACTTC. The full variable domain, rest sourced from reference TRBV9 and TRBJ2-5, is DSGVTQTPKHLITATGQRVTLRCSPRSGDLSVYWYQQSLDQGLQFLIQYYNGEERAKGNILERFSAQQFPDLHSELNLSSLELGDSALYFCASSVSLADVETQYFGPGTRLLVL.

V usage is TRBV29-1 and J usage is TRBJ2-5; 8 bases are shared with TRBD1. Germline V gives CDR1 SQVTM, CDR2 ANQGSEA. This CDR3 has 12 residues. V shed 3 bases, J shed 4 bases, and the junction held 1 base outside the gene matches. The CDR3 region is CSVETGVETQYF. In DNA form, the CDR3 reads TGCAGCGTTGAGACAGGGGTAGAGACCCAGTACTTC.

The chain links TRBV6-5 to TRBJ1-1; possible D gene TRBD1, 6 bases. This CDR3 spans 13 amino acids. The germline CDR1 and CDR2 sequences are MNHEY and SVGAGI. V lost 4 bases and J lost 1, with 7 bases in between. This CDR3 is CASSWGQNTEAFF. For the CDR3, the DNA is TGTGCCAGCAGTTGGGGACAGAACACTGAAGCTTTCTTT.

The J gene is TRBJ2-7, the V gene TRBV7-6; possibly TRBD2 for D (5 bases). The germline V gene has CDR1 SGHVS and CDR2 FNYEAQ. This CDR3 spans 14 amino acids. The V end lost 2 bases, the J end lost 4 bases, and 12 bases lay between the germline ends. The CDR3 bases are TGTGCCAGCAGCTTATCAGCGGCACTATACGAGCAGTACTTC. This sequence encodes CASSLSAALYEQYF.

The chain is built from TRBV5-1 and TRBJ1-1, with a possible D match to TRBD1 (6 bases). CDR3 size: 15 residues. Trimming stripped 3 bases from V and 6 bases from J, with 18 bases between. Germline CDR1 SGHRS, CDR2 YFSETQ. CDR3 sequence: CASSSTDSRVPEAFF. The CDR3 DNA reads TGCGCCAGCAGCTCCACGGACAGCAGGGTACCTGAAGCTTTCTTT.

CDR3 sequence (DNA): TGCGCCAGCAGCTTGGCCCCTAGCGGGAGCGGTGAGCAGTTCTTC. This gives the protein CASSLAPSGSGEQFF. This chain joins TRBV5-1 and TRBJ2-1; 10 positions match TRBD2. The CDR3 extends over 15 amino acids. Germline V lookup: CDR1 SGHRS, CDR2 YFSETQ. V shed 0 bases, J shed 9 bases, and the junction held 6 bases outside the gene matches.

This sequence joins TRBV30 and TRBJ1-1, with D perhaps matching TRBD1 (6 bases). The V end was cut by 1 base, the J end by 2 bases, with 8 bases between. The CDR3 loop spans 13 amino acids. CDR1 and CDR2 (germline): GTSNPN, SVGIG (reference sequence). The CDR3 nucleotides are TGTGCCTGGAGTGGGACAGCTAACACTGAAGCTTTCTTT. Translation: CAWSGTANTEAFF.

V gene TRBV18 combines with J gene TRBJ1-2; tentatively, D is TRBD1 (6 bases). V was pared by 3 bases and J by 5 bases, with 19 bases between. This CDR3 is 16 amino acids long. CDR1 and CDR2 (germline): KGHSH, LQKENI. CDR3 region: CASSPTMSGGWYGYTF. For the CDR3, the DNA is TGTGCCAGCTCACCCACCATGTCGGGGGGCTGGTATGGCTACACCTTC.

In its sample, this clone was seen a few times. The chain employs TRBV29-1 and TRBJ1-2, with TRBD1 matching over 7 bases. J was trimmed by 0 bases and V by 6 bases; bases with no gene match: 10. This CDR3 is 15 amino acids long. The germline CDR1 and CDR2 sequences are SQVTM and ANQGSEA. DNA for the CDR3: TGCAGCGTCCGGGCCGGGACAGATACTAACTATGGCTACACCTTC. This gives the protein CSVRAGTDTNYGYTF.